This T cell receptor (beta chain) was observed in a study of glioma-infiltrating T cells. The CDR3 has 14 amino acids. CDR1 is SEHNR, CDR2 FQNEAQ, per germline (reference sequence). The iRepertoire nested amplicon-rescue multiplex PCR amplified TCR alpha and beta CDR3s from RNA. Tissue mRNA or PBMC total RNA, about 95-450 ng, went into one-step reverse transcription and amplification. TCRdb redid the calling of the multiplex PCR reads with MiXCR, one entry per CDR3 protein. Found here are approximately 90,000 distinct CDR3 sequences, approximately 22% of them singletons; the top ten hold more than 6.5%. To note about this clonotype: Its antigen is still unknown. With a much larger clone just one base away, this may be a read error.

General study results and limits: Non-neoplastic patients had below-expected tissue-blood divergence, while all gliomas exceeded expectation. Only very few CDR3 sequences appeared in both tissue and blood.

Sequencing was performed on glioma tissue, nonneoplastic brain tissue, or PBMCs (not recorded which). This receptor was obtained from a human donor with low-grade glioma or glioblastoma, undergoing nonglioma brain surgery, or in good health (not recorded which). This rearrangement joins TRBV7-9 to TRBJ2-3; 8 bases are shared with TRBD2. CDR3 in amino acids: CASSLGGGPDKQYF. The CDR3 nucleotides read TGTGCCAGCAGCTTAGGCGGGGGGCCAGATAAGCAGTATTTT.